These 26 T cell receptor beta chains came from one sample sequenced in a study of blood T cell repertoires in COVID-19. Some clones are missing from TCRdb's copy, which holds only in-frame ones; the method was immunoSEQ multiplex PCR. The profile shows tens of thousands of clones, about nine tenths of them singletons. Sequencing input: peripheral blood. The receptors originated from a woman aged 45 to 65 with active or convalescent COVID-19.

In nucleotides, the CDR3 is TGTGCCAGCAGCCCTGCCATGGGGGGTCCATGGGGCTACACCTTC. Its protein is CASSPAMGGPWGYTF. The chain is built from TRBV7-2 and TRBJ1-2; D might be TRBD1 (5 bases). Per germline, CDR1 SGHTA and CDR2 FQGNSA. The ends were cut back, 5 bases at V and 8 bases at J, with 21 bases in the middle. The CDR3 is 15 amino acids. The full variable domain, its missing parts supplied by reference TRBV7-2 and TRBJ1-2, is GAGVSQSPSNKVTEKGKDVELRCDPISGHTALYWYRQSLGQGLEFLIYFQGNSAPDKSGLPSDRFSAERTGGSVSTLTIQRTQQEDSAVYLCASSPAMGGPWGYTFGSGTRLTVV.

In regard to this clone: The sample holds other DNA sequences that translate to the same CDR3. The V call is TRBV9, the J call TRBJ1-1, with TRBD1 as a possible D gene (5 bases). With 0 bases removed from V and 3 bases from J, the gap between germline ends came to 6 bases. CDR1 is SGDLS, CDR2 YYNGEE, per germline. This CDR3 comprises 13 residues. CDR3 region: CASSVGGDTEAFF. In nucleotides, the CDR3 is TGTGCCAGCAGCGTAGGGGGCGACACTGAAGCTTTCTTT.

The chain combines TRBV25-1 with TRBJ2-1, with unresolved D. V was trimmed by 1 base and J by 6 bases, leaving 10 bases between them. CDR1 and CDR2 from the germline V gene are MGHDK and SYGVNS. There are 14 residues in the CDR3. The CDR3 protein is CASSESPTSNEQFF. The CDR3, as DNA: TGTGCCAGCAGTGAATCTCCCACAAGCAATGAGCAGTTCTTC.

This chain uses TRBV28 with TRBJ2-7; tentatively, D is TRBD2 (5 bases). There are 12 residues in the CDR3. V shed 2 bases and J shed 7 bases, with 9 bases lying between them. CDR1 and CDR2 from the germline V gene are MDHEN and SYDVKM. The CDR3 region is CASSLLTGEQYF. CDR3 DNA sequence: TGTGCCAGCAGTTTACTGACGGGGGAGCAGTACTTC.

The chain carries TRBV6-5 and TRBJ1-3; D unresolved. CDR1 and CDR2 from the germline V gene are MNHEY and SVGAGI. V was clipped by 2 bases and J by 0 bases, with 11 bases between them. The CDR3 has 16 residues. The CDR3 loop is CASSYRPGGSGNTIYF. Here the CDR3 DNA reads TGTGCCAGCAGTTACCGTCCGGGAGGCTCTGGAAACACCATATATTTT.

In its sample, this clone was seen a few times. The CDR3 DNA follows: TGTGCCAGCAGGGTAGGAGGAGTGAACACTGAAGCTTTCTTT. As protein: CASRVGGVNTEAFF. The J gene is TRBJ1-1, the V gene TRBV27, with D unclear. The CDR3 contains 14 residues. Germline CDR1 MNHEY, CDR2 SMNVEV (reference sequence). Trimming removed 6 bases from V and 0 bases from J, with 11 bases in between.

This chain links TRBV7-9 with TRBJ1-3; no reliable D call. The V and J ends lost 5 bases and 1 base respectively, with 12 bases between them. The V gene's germline CDR1 is SEHNR and CDR2 FQNEAQ (reference sequence). CDR3 size: 15 residues. The CDR3 DNA sequence: TGTGCCAGCAGCAGTCTCTCGGTATCTGGAAACACCATATATTTT. Translation: CASSSLSVSGNTIYF.

The rearrangement joins TRBV7-2 to TRBJ2-1, with 8 bases lining up with TRBD2. The CDR3 length is 14 residues. J gave up 4 bases and V 3 bases, and 2 bases lay outside the gene matches. Per germline, CDR1 SGHTA and CDR2 FQGNSA. CDR3 sequence reads: CASSLGGGYNEQFF. The CDR3 DNA reads TGTGCCAGCAGCTTGGGCGGGGGGTACAATGAGCAGTTCTTC.

The CDR3 DNA sequence: TGCGCCAGCAGCCAAGCCGCAGGGAGGGTGGCGAGGGACACTGAAGCTTTCTTT. Protein sequence: CASSQAAGRVARDTEAFF. The rearrangement uses TRBV4-1 and TRBJ1-1; TRBD1 might be the D (5 bases). This CDR3 is 18 amino acids long. Germline V gene lookup returns CDR1 MGHRA and CDR2 YSYEKL. V lost 1 base and J 3 bases, leaving 21 bases between the germline ends.

This chain links TRBV27 with TRBJ2-7; tentative D call: TRBD1 (5 bases). Germline loops: CDR1 MNHEY, CDR2 SMNVEV (reference sequence). V lost 4 bases and J 0 bases, leaving 13 bases between the germline ends. The CDR3 covers 15 residues. This chain's CDR3 is CASSSIDSNSYEQYF. CDR3 DNA sequence: TGTGCCAGCAGTTCAATCGACAGCAACTCCTACGAGCAGTACTTC.

Written as DNA, the CDR3 is TGTGCCAGCAGCCAATCCGGTCAGGCAGGGGCCGGGGCCAACGTCCTGACTTTC. Translating it yields CASSQSGQAGAGANVLTF. This chain joins TRBV28 and TRBJ2-6; tentatively, D is TRBD1 (6 bases). The CDR3 spans 18 residues. The germline V gene encodes CDR1 MDHEN and CDR2 SYDVKM. V lost 6 bases and J lost 4, with 22 bases in between.

The gene calls are TRBV14 and TRBJ2-1, with D perhaps matching TRBD2 (6 bases). The germline V gene has CDR1 SGHDN and CDR2 FVKESK. The V and J ends lost 1 base and 9 bases respectively, with 16 bases between them. The CDR3 totals 15 residues. In DNA, the CDR3 is TGTGCCAGCAGCCAAGCGGGGACTTCCACCTCTGAGCAGTTCTTC. This encodes CASSQAGTSTSEQFF. Variable domain in full (rest from reference TRBV14 and TRBJ2-1): EAGVTQFPSHSVIEKGQTVTLRCDPISGHDNLYWYRRVMGKEIKFLLHFVKESKQDESGMPNNRFLAERTGGTYSTLKVQPAELEDSGVYFCASSQAGTSTSEQFFGPGTRLTVL.

The rearrangement joins TRBV7-9 to TRBJ1-6; D remains unclear. Germline loops: CDR1 SEHNR, CDR2 FQNEAQ (reference sequence). CDR3 length equals 14 residues. V lost 0 bases and J lost 10, with 10 bases in between. Written as DNA, the CDR3 is TGTGCCAGCAGCTTAGCCCGGGGTCAATCACCCCTCCACTTT. Translating it yields CASSLARGQSPLHF.

This clone has just one count. This chain links TRBV27 with TRBJ2-2; a possible D gene is TRBD1 (6 bases). V lost 5 bases, J lost 4 bases, and 17 bases lay in between. From germline, CDR1 is MNHEY and CDR2 SMNVEV (reference sequence). The CDR3 consists of 16 residues. CDR3 in amino acids: CASSLDFGQTTGELFF. DNA for the CDR3: TGTGCCAGCAGTCTTGATTTCGGACAGACCACCGGGGAGCTGTTTTTT.

The rearrangement joins TRBV11-1 to TRBJ2-7, with D unclear. Germline assignment: CDR1 SGHAT and CDR2 FQDESV (reference sequence). Trimming stripped 5 bases from V and 1 base from J, with 18 bases between. This CDR3 spans 16 amino acids. CDR3 amino acids: CASSGRQRSPSYEQYF. For the CDR3, the DNA is TGTGCCAGCAGCGGCCGGCAGCGCTCCCCTTCCTACGAGCAGTACTTC.

The chain carries TRBV2 and TRBJ2-2, with 8 bases fitting TRBD2. The CDR3 loop spans 15 amino acids. CDR1 is SNHLY and CDR2 is FYNNEI in the germline V gene. V was pared by 2 bases and J by 4 bases, with 3 bases of the junction left unmatched. The CDR3 nucleotides are TGTGCCAGCAGTGAAATTCGGGGGGGCACCGGGGAGCTGTTTTTT. It yields the protein CASSEIRGGTGELFF.

The gene calls are TRBV10-1 and TRBJ1-4; D is undetermined. Germline CDR1 and CDR2: WNHNN and SYGVQD (reference sequence). This CDR3 region has 16 residues. Trimming cost V 0 bases and J 7 bases, with 15 bases left between them. In DNA, the CDR3 is TGCGCCAGCAGTGAGTCGGGCCACCTCTGGGCTGAAAAACTGTTTTTT. This gives the protein CASSESGHLWAEKLFF.

The chain has TRBV29-1 and TRBJ2-7; D gene ambiguous. Germline V lookup: CDR1 SQVTM, CDR2 ANQGSEA. The CDR3 has 15 residues. Trimming removed 1 base at V and 5 bases at J, with 18 bases between. CDR3 amino acids: CSVEGVGSRVNEQYF. The CDR3 nucleotides are TGCAGCGTTGAAGGGGTGGGTTCCCGGGTAAACGAGCAGTACTTC.

The V and J genes are TRBV9 and TRBJ1-2; the D gene is possibly TRBD1 (5 bases). CDR1 is SGDLS, CDR2 YYNGEE, per germline. Trimming cost V 3 bases and J 3 bases, with 12 bases left between them. The CDR3 has 14 amino acids. For the CDR3, the DNA is TGTGCCAGCAGCGGGGGCAGGGACTACTATGGCTACACCTTC. Protein product: CASSGGRDYYGYTF.

This CDR3 reads CATSDPKPGQKETQYF. In DNA, the CDR3 is TGTGCCACCAGTGACCCTAAACCGGGACAGAAAGAGACCCAGTACTTC. This chain links TRBV24-1 with TRBJ2-5; 7 nucleotides align to TRBD1. CDR1 and CDR2 from the germline V gene are KGHDR and SFDVKD. V lost 4 bases, J lost 3 bases, and 10 bases stayed unmatched. CDR3 size: 16 residues.

The V and J genes are TRBV4-1 and TRBJ1-2; D remains unclear. Germline V CDR1 and CDR2: MGHRA, YSYEKL. The CDR3 covers 14 residues. V lost 0 bases, J lost 2 bases, and 7 bases lay in between. The CDR3 here is CASSQEGGNYGYTF. The CDR3 bases are TGCGCCAGCAGCCAAGAGGGAGGGAACTATGGCTACACCTTC.

The chain couples TRBV13 to TRBJ1-2; 12 nucleotides align to TRBD1. CDR1 PRHDT and CDR2 FYEKMQ come from the germline V gene (reference sequence). Germline trimming cut 4 bases from V and 8 bases from J; bases unmatched to any gene: 8. There are 15 residues in the CDR3. The CDR3 loop reads CASSSMTGTGGGYTF. DNA for the CDR3: TGTGCCAGCAGCTCGATGACCGGGACAGGGGGCGGCTACACCTTC.

The chain couples TRBV19 to TRBJ1-1; 7 bases agree with TRBD1. The CDR3 runs 13 residues. Germline V CDR1 and CDR2: LNHDA, SQIVND (reference sequence). With 7 bases clipped from V and 4 bases from J, the junction kept 6 bases outside the gene matches. The CDR3 DNA follows: TGTGCCAGTATCTCAGGGGGAGTCACTGAAGCTTTCTTT. It is translated as CASISGGVTEAFF.

This clone was recorded once. The V and J genes are TRBV4-3 and TRBJ1-1; maybe TRBD1 (6 bases). Germline values: CDR1 LGHNA, CDR2 YSLEER. The CDR3 has 14 residues. V was clipped by 3 bases and J by 1 base, with 9 bases between them. The CDR3 sequence is CASSHPQGNTEAFF. The DNA for the CDR3 is TGCGCCAGCAGCCACCCACAGGGGAACACTGAAGCTTTCTTT.

The gene calls are TRBV6-5 and TRBJ1-2, with TRBD1 identical over 10 bases. V gave up 2 bases and J gave up 8 bases; unmatched junction bases: 5. Germline loops: CDR1 MNHEY, CDR2 SVGAGI. This CDR3 is 14 amino acids long. The CDR3 is CASSYVGQGRGYTF. The CDR3 DNA reads as TGTGCCAGCAGTTACGTGGGACAGGGGAGAGGCTACACCTTC.

J is TRBJ1-5 and V is TRBV4-2, with TRBD1 matching 9 bases. Trimming removed 1 base from V and 2 bases from J; junction bases left unmatched: 6. Germline V gives CDR1 LGHNA, CDR2 YNFKEQ. The CDR3 is made up of 17 amino acids. The CDR3 DNA reads TGTGCCAGCAGCCAAGTGGGACGGACAGGGGGCAATCAGCCCCAGCATTTT. Amino acids: CASSQVGRTGGNQPQHF.